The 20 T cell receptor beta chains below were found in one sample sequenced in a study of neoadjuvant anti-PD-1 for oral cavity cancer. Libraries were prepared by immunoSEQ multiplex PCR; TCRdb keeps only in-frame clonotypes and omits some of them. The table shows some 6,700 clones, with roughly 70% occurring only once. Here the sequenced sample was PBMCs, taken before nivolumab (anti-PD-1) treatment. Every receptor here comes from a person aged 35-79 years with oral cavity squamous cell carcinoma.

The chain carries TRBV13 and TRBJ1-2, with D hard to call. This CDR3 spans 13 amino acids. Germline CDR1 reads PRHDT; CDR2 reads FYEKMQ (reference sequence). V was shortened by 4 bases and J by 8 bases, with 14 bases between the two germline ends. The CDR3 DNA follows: TGTGCCAGCAGCTCCTACTGGTGGCGAGGCTACACCTTC. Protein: CASSSYWWRGYTF. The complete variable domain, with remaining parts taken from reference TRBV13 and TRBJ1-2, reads AAGVIQSPRHLIKEKRETATLKCYPIPRHDTVYWYQQGPGQDPQFLISFYEKMQSDKGSIPDRFSAQQFSDYHSELNMSSLELGDSALYFCASSSYWWRGYTFGSGTRLTVV.

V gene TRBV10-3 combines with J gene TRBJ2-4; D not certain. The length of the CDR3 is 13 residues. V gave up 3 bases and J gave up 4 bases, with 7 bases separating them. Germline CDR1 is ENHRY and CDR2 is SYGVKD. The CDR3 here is CAISEPLKNIQYF. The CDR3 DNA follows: TGTGCCATCAGTGAACCCCTTAAAAACATTCAGTACTTC.

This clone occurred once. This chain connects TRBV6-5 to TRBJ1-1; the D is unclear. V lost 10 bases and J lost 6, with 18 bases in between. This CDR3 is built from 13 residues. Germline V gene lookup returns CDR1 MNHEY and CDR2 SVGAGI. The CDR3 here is CATTGGVSSEAFF. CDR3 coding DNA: TGTGCCACCACGGGCGGGGTAAGTTCTGAAGCTTTCTTT.

The CDR3 DNA follows: TGTGCCAGCAGTACTGGACGGACGAAGACCCAGTACTTC. Translated, it gives CASSTGRTKTQYF. The chain combines TRBV27 with TRBJ2-5, with D unresolved. The germline gives CDR1 MNHEY, CDR2 SMNVEV (reference sequence). Trimming removed 5 bases at V and 6 bases at J, with 13 bases between. CDR3 length: 13 residues.

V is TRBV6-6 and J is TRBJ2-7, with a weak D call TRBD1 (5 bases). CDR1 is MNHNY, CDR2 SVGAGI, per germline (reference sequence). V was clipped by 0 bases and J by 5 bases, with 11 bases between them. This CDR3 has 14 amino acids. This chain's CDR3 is CASSYSRGADEQYF. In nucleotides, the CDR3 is TGTGCCAGCAGTTACTCTAGGGGCGCGGACGAGCAGTACTTC.

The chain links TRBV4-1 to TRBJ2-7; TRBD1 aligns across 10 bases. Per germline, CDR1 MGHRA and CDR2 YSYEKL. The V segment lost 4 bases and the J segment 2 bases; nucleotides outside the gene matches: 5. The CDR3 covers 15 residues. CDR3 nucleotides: TGCGCCAGCAGCCTTGGGACAGGGGAAACCTACGAGCAGTACTTC. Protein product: CASSLGTGETYEQYF.

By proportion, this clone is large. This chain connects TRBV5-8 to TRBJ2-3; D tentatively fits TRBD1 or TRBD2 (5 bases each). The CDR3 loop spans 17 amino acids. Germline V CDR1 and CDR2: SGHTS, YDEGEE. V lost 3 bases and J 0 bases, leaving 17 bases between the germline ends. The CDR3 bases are TGTGCCAGCAGCTGGACCCGGGACGTCCCTAGCACAGATACGCAGTATTTT. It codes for CASSWTRDVPSTDTQYF.

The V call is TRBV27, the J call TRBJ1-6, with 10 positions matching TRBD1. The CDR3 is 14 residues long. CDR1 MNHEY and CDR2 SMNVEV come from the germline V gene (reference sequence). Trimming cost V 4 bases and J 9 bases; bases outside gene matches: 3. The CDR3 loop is CASSSRDRGSPLHF. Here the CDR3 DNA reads TGTGCCAGCAGTTCCCGGGACAGGGGTTCACCCCTCCACTTT.

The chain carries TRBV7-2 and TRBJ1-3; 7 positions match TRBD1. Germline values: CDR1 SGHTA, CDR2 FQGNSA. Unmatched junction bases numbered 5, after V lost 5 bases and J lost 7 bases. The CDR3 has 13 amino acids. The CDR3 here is CASSLTGWNTIYF. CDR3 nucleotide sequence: TGTGCCAGCAGCCTGACAGGGTGGAACACCATATATTTT.

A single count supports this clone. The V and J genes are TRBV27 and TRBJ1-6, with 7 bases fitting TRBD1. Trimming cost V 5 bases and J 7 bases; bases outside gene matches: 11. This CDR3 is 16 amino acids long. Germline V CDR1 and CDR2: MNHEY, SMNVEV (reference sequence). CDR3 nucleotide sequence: TGTGCCAGCAGTGCCCTGACAGGGACGGGGAATTCACCCCTCCACTTT. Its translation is CASSALTGTGNSPLHF.

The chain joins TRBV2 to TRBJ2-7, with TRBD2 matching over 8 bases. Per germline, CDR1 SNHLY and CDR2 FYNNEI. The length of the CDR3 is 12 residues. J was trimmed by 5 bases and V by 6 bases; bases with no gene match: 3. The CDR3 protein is CASSAGGDEQYF. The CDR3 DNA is TGTGCCAGCAGCGCCGGGGGGGACGAGCAGTACTTC.

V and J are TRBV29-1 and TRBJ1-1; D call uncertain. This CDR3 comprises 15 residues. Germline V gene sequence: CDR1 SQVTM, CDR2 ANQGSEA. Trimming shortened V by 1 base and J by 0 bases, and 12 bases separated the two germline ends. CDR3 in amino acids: CSVEGGRQMNTEAFF. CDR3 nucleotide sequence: TGCAGCGTTGAAGGGGGTCGGCAGATGAACACTGAAGCTTTCTTT.

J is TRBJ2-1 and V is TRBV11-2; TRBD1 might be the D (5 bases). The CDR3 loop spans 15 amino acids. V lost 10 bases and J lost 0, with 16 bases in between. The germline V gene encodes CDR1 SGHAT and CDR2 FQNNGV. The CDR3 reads CAIKDSRSSYNEQFF. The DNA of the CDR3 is TGTGCCATCAAAGACAGCCGGAGCTCCTACAATGAGCAGTTCTTC.

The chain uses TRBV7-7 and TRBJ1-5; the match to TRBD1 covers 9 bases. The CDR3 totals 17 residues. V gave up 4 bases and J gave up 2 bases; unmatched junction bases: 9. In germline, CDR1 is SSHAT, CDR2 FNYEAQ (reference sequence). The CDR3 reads CASSSRSRDRGNQPQHF. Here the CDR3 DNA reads TGTGCCAGCAGCTCAAGGTCCCGGGACAGGGGCAATCAGCCCCAGCATTTT.

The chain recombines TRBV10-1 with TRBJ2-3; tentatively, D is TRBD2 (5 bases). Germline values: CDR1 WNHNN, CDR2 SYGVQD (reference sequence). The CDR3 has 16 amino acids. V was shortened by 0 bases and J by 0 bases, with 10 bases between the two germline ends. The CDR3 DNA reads TGCGCCAGCAGTGAGTCCGAGGGTTGGAGCACAGATACGCAGTATTTT. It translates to CASSESEGWSTDTQYF.

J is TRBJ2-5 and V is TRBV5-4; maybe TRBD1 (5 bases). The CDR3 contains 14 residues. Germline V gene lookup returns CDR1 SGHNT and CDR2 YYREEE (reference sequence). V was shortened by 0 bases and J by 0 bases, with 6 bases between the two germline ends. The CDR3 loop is CASSLAGNQETQYF. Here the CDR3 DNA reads TGTGCCAGCAGCTTGGCAGGGAACCAAGAGACCCAGTACTTC.

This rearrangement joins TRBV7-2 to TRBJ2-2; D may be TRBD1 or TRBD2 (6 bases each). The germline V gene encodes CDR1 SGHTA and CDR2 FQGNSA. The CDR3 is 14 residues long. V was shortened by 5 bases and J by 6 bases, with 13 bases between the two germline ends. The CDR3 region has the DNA TGTGCCAGCAGCGGAGGGGGTGTCGCCGGGGAGCTGTTTTTT. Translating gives CASSGGGVAGELFF.

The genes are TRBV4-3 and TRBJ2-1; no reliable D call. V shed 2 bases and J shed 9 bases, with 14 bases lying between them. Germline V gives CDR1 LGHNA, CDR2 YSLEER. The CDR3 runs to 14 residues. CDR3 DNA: TGCGCCAGCAGCCAATCCTCCTTCTGGGGTGAGCAGTTCTTC. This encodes CASSQSSFWGEQFF.

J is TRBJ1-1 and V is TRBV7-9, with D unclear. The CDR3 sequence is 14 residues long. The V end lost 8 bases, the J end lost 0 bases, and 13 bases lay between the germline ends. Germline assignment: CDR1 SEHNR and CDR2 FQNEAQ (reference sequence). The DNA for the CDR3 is TGTGCCAGCGGAATGAGGGCAATGAACACTGAAGCTTTCTTT. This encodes CASGMRAMNTEAFF. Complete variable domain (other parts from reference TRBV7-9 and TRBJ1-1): DTGVSQNPRHKITKRGQNVTFRCDPISEHNRLYWYRQTLGQGPEFLTYFQNEAQLEKSRLLSDRFSAERPKGSFSTLEIQRTEQGDSAMYLCASGMRAMNTEAFFGQGTRLTVV.

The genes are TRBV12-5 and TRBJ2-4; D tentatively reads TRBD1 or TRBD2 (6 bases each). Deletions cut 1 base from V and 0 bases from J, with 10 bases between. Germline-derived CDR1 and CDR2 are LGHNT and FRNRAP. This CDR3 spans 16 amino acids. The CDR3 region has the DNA TGTGCTAGTGGTTTGGGGGGGGCTCAAGCCAAAAACATTCAGTACTTC. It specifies CASGLGGAQAKNIQYF.